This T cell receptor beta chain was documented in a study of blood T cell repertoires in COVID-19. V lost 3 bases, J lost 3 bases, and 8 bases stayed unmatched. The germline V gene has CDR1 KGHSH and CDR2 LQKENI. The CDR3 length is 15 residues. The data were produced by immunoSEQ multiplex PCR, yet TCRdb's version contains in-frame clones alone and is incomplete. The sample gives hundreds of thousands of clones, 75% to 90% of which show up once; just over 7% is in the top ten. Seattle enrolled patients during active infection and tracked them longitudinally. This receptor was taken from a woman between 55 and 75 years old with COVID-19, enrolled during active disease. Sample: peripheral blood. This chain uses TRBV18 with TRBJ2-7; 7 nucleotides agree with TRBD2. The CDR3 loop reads CASSPFGTTNYEQYF. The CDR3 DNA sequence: TGTGCCAGCTCACCTTTTGGGACTACCAACTACGAGCAGTACTTC.